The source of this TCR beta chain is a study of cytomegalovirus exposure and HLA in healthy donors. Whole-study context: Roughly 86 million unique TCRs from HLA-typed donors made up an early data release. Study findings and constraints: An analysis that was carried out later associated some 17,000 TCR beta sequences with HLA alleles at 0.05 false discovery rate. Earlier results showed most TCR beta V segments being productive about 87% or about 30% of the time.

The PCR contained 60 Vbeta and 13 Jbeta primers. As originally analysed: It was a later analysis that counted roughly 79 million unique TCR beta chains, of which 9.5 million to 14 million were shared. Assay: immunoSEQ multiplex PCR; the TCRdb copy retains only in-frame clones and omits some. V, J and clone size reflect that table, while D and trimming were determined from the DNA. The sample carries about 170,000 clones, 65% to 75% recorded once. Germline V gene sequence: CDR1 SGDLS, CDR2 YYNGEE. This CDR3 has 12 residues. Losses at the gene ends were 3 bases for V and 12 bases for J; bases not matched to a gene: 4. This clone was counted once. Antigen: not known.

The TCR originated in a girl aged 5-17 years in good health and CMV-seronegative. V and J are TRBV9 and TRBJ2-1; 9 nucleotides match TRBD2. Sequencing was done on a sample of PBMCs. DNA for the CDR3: TGTGCCAGCAGCGACGGAGCGGGGGGGCAGTTCTTC. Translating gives CASSDGAGGQFF.